This T cell receptor beta chain was identified during a study of blood T cell repertoires in COVID-19. The CDR3 extends over 18 amino acids. Trimming took off 0 bases at V and 0 bases at J, with 12 bases between the two ends. Sequencing used immunoSEQ multiplex PCR; TCRdb keeps in-frame clones, though not all of them. The sample gives some 56,000 clones, 84% of which show up once; 10% to 15% is in the top ten. This clone was seen only a few times. This TCR was sampled from a woman older than 75 with acute or convalescent COVID-19. The chain joins TRBV23-1 to TRBJ1-6; D remains unclear. TRBV23-1 is flagged as an ORF with uncertain function. The sequenced sample was peripheral blood. CDR3 region: CASSQSVAGSSYNSPLHF. CDR3 bases: TGCGCCAGCAGTCAATCGGTGGCGGGGAGCTCCTATAATTCACCCCTCCACTTT.